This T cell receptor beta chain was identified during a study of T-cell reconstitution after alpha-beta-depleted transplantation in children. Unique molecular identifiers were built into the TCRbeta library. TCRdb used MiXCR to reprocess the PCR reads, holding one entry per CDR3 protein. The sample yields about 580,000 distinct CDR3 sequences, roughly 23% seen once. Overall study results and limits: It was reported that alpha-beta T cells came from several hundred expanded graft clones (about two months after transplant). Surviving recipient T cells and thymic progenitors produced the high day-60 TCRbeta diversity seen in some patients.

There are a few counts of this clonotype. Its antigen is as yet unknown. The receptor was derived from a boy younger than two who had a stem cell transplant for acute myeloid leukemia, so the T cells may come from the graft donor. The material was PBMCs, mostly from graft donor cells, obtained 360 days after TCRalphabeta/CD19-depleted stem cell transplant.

CDR3 in amino acids: CASTPRGNGETQYF. As DNA, the CDR3 is TGCGCCAGCACCCCCAGGGGTAATGGAGAGACCCAGTACTTC. The chain is built from TRBV5-1 and TRBJ2-5; tentative D call: TRBD1 (6 bases). The germline V gene has CDR1 SGHRS and CDR2 YFSETQ. Deletions cut 6 bases from V and 4 bases from J, with 16 bases between. This CDR3 comprises 14 residues.